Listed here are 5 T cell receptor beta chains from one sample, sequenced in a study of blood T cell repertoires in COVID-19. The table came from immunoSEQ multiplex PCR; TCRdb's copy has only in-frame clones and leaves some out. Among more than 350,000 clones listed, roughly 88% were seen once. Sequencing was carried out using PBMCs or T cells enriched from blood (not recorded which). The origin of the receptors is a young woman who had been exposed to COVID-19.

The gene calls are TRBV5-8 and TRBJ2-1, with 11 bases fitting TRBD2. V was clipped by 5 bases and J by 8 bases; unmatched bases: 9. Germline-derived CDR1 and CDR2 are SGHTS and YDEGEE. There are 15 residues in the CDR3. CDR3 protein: CASRPRTSGFDEQFF. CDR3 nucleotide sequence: TGTGCCAGCAGACCGAGGACTAGCGGGTTTGATGAGCAGTTCTTC.

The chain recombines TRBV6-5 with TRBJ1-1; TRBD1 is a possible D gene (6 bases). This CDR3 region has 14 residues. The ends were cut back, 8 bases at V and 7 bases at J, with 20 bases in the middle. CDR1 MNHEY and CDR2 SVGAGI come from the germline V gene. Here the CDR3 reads CASFSAAGAGEAFF. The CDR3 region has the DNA TGTGCCAGCTTCTCAGCGGCGGGGGCTGGTGAAGCTTTCTTT.

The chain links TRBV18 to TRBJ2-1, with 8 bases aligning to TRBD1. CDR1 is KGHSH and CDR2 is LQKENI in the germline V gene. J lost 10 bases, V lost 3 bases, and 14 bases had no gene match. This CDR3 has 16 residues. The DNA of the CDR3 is TGTGCCAGCTCACCCGCCGCAGGGGGCCCACGTTCCGAGCAGTTCTTC. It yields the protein CASSPAAGGPRSEQFF.

For the CDR3, the DNA is TGTGCCAGCTCACCACTGCTAAGGGAGATGTACAATGAGCAGTTCTTC. Encoded protein: CASSPLLREMYNEQFF. The chain uses TRBV18 and TRBJ2-1; a weak D match, TRBD2 (5 bases). The CDR3 is 16 residues long. Trimming cost V 1 base and J 4 bases, with 14 bases left between them. Looked up from germline, CDR1 is KGHSH and CDR2 is LQKENI.

The CDR3 protein is CASSFRGNTEAFF. CDR3 bases: TGTGCCAGCAGTTTCAGGGGGAACACTGAAGCTTTCTTT. The gene calls are TRBV6-5 and TRBJ1-1, with D perhaps TRBD1 (6 bases). The CDR3 sequence is 13 residues long. With 4 bases removed from V and 1 base from J, the gap between germline ends came to 7 bases. The germline gives CDR1 MNHEY, CDR2 SVGAGI.